What follows is one TCR beta chain and its context. The data belong to a study of blood T cell repertoires in COVID-19. The protocol was immunoSEQ multiplex PCR, while the TCRdb copy is restricted to in-frame clones and leaves out a portion. The data show tens of thousands of clones, with 70% to 90% seen just once and less than 7.5% held by the top ten. The length of the CDR3 is 16 residues. J lost 4 bases, V lost 3 bases, and 9 bases had no gene match. Germline V lookup: CDR1 KGHSH, CDR2 LQKENI. Sequenced: peripheral blood. The source is a man at least 80 years old with COVID-19, enrolled during active disease. The chain links TRBV18 to TRBJ1-1; TRBD1 agrees at 9 bases. The CDR3 spells CASSPILQGARTEAFF. DNA for the CDR3: TGTGCCAGCTCACCGATCCTACAGGGGGCACGCACTGAAGCTTTCTTT.